The rows below give T cell receptor beta chains drawn from one sample of a study of blood T cell repertoires in COVID-19. Using immunoSEQ multiplex PCR, the repertoire was profiled, and TCRdb retains in-frame clones only, with some absent. The table shows 250,000 to 350,000 clones, with 80% to 90% occurring only once. The sample comprised PBMCs or T cells enriched from blood (not recorded which). All receptors come from a woman younger than 30 who had recovered from COVID-19. CDR3s include the opening cysteine and the closing phenylalanine or tryptophan. A D gene is named only where the DNA matches it firmly. Clone size is shown for a subset of rows, as once, few, many or a class of expanded clone.

-	-	TRBV5-6	TRBJ2-2	CASSLAGTGELFF	TGTGCCAGCAGCTTGGCGGGCACCGGGGAGCTGTTTTTT
-	TRBD1	TRBV11-1	TRBJ2-3	CASSFDDRGSTDTQYF	TGTGCCAGCAGCTTCGATGACAGGGGCTCCACAGATACGCAGTATTTT
-	TRBD2	TRBV5-4	TRBJ2-7	CASSLAGGSYEQYF	TGTGCCAGCAGTTTAGCGGGGGGTTCCTACGAGCAGTACTTC
-	-	TRBV6-4	TRBJ2-2	CASSAGGVVGTSNTGELFF	TGTGCCAGCAGTGCCGGAGGGGTTGTGGGGACCTCGAACACCGGGGAGCTGTTTTTT
-	-	TRBV6-5	TRBJ1-2	CASSYGQGHYGYTF	TGTGCCAGCAGTTATGGGCAGGGGCACTATGGCTACACCTTC
-	TRBD2	TRBV7-3	TRBJ2-5	CASSQGTSGQETQYF	TGTGCCAGCAGCCAGGGGACTAGCGGGCAAGAGACCCAGTACTTC
-	TRBD1	TRBV19	TRBJ1-4	CASKLWDRGEEKLFF	TGTGCCAGTAAACTCTGGGACAGGGGGGAGGAAAAACTGTTTTTT
-	-	TRBV6-5	TRBJ1-5	CASSPVPHQPQHF	TGTGCCAGCAGCCCCGTTCCCCATCAGCCCCAGCATTTT
-	-	TRBV13	TRBJ1-1	CASSLVQGTEAFF	TGTGCCAGCAGCTTAGTACAGGGTACTGAAGCTTTCTTT
-	-	TRBV2	TRBJ2-1	CASSDIGVSYNEQFF	TGTGCCAGCAGTGATATAGGGGTTTCCTACAATGAGCAGTTCTTC
-	TRBD2	TRBV5-1	TRBJ2-7	CASSLDSLAGETYEQYF	TGCGCCAGCAGCTTGGATAGCCTAGCGGGGGAAACCTACGAGCAGTACTTC
once	-	TRBV12-3/TRBV12-4	TRBJ1-1	CASSPTGTEAFF	TGTGCCAGCAGTCCCACGGGGACTGAAGCTTTCTTT
-	-	TRBV27	TRBJ2-1	CASSLSPTNEQFF	TGTGCCAGCAGTTTATCGCCTACCAATGAGCAGTTCTTC
-	TRBD1	TRBV7-8	TRBJ1-4	CASSLFLDRGIGLTNEKLFF	TGTGCCAGCAGCTTATTTCTCGACAGGGGGATTGGGTTAACTAATGAAAAACTGTTTTTT
-	-	TRBV10-3	TRBJ2-1	CAISQGRYNEQFF	TGTGCCATCTCCCAGGGGAGATACAATGAGCAGTTCTTC
once	-	TRBV15	TRBJ1-1	CATSSTMNTEAFF	TGTGCCACCAGCAGTACAATGAACACTGAAGCTTTCTTT
-	-	TRBV9	TRBJ1-1	CASSRPGENTEAFF	TGTGCCAGCAGCCGACCCGGGGAGAACACTGAAGCTTTCTTT
-	TRBD1	TRBV2	TRBJ1-2	CASSERDRAMTNYGYTF	TGTGCCAGCAGTGAACGTGACAGGGCAATGACTAACTATGGCTACACCTTC
-	TRBD1	TRBV7-3	TRBJ1-5	CASSQRDRASNQPQHF	TGTGCCAGCAGCCAGAGAGACAGGGCTAGCAATCAGCCCCAGCATTTT
-	-	TRBV5-4	TRBJ1-2	CASSLGQSAHSYGYTF	TGTGCCAGCAGCTTGGGACAGAGCGCCCATAGCTATGGCTACACCTTC
-	TRBD1	TRBV6-5	TRBJ2-1	CASSDRGGNEQFF	TGTGCCAGCAGCGACAGGGGCGGGAATGAGCAGTTCTTC
-	-	TRBV21-1	TRBJ1-5	CAGPTGSQPQHF	TGTGCCGGCCCGACAGGGAGCCAGCCCCAGCATTTT
-	-	TRBV28	TRBJ1-2	CASSLRGMAQLYGYTF	TGTGCCAGCAGTTTAAGGGGAATGGCCCAACTCTATGGCTACACCTTC
-	-	TRBV6-1	TRBJ1-1	CASSDPKGGNTEAFF	TGTGCCAGCAGTGACCCAAAAGGGGGGAACACTGAAGCTTTCTTT
-	-	TRBV5-6	TRBJ1-2	CASSKAGIFYGYTF	TGTGCCAGCAGCAAAGCCGGGATTTTCTATGGCTACACCTTC
-	TRBD1	TRBV9	TRBJ1-1	CASTGPTGEGATEAFF	TGTGCCAGCACCGGCCCAACAGGGGAAGGTGCCACTGAAGCTTTCTTT
-	TRBD1	TRBV19	TRBJ1-2	CASSTTGGGYTF	TGTGCCAGTAGTACAACAGGGGGAGGCTACACCTTC
many	-	TRBV9	TRBJ2-2	CASTGRGGELFF	TGTGCCAGCACGGGGCGGGGCGGGGAGCTGTTTTTT
-	TRBD1	TRBV6-5	TRBJ1-2	CASSRQGRDYGYTF	TGTGCCAGCAGTCGACAGGGACGCGACTATGGCTACACCTTC
few	TRBD1	TRBV5-4	TRBJ2-7	CASSLDRDGYEQYF	TGTGCCAGCAGTTTGGACAGGGACGGCTACGAGCAGTACTTC